This T cell receptor (beta chain) was captured in a study of blood T cell repertoires in COVID-19. Whole-study context: The United States, Italy and Spain were the sources of the acute and convalescent COVID-19 samples. T cells, B-cell-depleted T cells, or PBMCs provided the cDNA or gDNA that served as material.

The germline V gene encodes CDR1 MNHEY and CDR2 SMNVEV (reference sequence). The CDR3 is made up of 16 amino acids. V trimming: 7 bases; J trimming: 4 bases; junction bases outside the gene matches: 13. Methods used by the authors: Reference gene primer amplification gave estimated nucleated cell counts. Sequenced by immunoSEQ multiplex PCR; TCRdb stores in-frame clones only, minus some. V and J calls and clone size are copied from that table; D and trimming were computed from the DNA. The profile shows roughly 130,000 clones, 79% of them singletons. Material for sequencing was peripheral blood. This receptor was obtained from a man aged 55 to 70 with acute or convalescent COVID-19. J is TRBJ2-1 and V is TRBV27; 7 positions match TRBD1. CDR3 DNA sequence: TGTGCCAGCACCCTGAAGCTCCGGGACAGTTACAATGAGCAGTTCTTC. It yields the protein CASTLKLRDSYNEQFF.